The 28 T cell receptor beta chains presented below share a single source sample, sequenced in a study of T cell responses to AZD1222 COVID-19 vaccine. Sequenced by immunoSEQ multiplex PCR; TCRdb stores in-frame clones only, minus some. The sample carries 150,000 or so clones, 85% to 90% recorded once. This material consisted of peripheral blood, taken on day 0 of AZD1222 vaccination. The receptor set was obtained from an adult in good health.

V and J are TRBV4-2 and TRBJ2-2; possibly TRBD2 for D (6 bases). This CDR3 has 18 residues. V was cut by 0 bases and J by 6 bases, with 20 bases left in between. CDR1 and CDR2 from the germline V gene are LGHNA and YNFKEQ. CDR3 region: CASSQDDRRGDGAGELFF. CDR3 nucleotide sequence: TGTGCCAGCAGCCAAGATGACCGTCGCGGGGATGGGGCCGGGGAGCTGTTTTTT.

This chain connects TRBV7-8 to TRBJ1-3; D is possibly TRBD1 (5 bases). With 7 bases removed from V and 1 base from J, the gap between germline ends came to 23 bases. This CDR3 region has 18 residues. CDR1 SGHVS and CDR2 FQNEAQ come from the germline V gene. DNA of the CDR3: TGTGCCAGCACCTACATAGTGGGGGATGGTATATCTGGAAACACCATATATTTT. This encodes CASTYIVGDGISGNTIYF.

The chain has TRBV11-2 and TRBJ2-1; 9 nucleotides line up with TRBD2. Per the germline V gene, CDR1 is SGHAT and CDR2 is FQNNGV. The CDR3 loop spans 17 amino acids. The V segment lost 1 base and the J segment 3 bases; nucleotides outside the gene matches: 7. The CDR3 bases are TGTGCCAGCAGCTTAGGGTTTGGTAGCGGGGGCTACAATGAGCAGTTCTTC. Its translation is CASSLGFGSGGYNEQFF.

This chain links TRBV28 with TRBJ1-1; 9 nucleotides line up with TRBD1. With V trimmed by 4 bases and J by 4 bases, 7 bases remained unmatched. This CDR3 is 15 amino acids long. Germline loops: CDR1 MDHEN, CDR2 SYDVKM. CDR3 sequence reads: CASSSDRGAGTEAFF. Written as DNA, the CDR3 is TGTGCCAGCAGTTCTGACAGGGGGGCGGGCACTGAAGCTTTCTTT.

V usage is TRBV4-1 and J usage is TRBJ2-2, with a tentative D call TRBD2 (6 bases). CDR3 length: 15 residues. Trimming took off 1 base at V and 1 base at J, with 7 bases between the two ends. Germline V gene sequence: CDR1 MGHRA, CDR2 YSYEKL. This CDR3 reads CASSQAGLNTGELFF. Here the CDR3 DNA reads TGCGCCAGCAGCCAAGCGGGACTGAACACCGGGGAGCTGTTTTTT.

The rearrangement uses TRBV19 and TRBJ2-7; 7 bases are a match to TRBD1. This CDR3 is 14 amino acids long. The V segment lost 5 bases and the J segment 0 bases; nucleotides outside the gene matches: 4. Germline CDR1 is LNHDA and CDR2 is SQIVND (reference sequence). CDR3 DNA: TGTGCCAGTAGTCCCGGACAGGTCTCCTACGAGCAGTACTTC. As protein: CASSPGQVSYEQYF. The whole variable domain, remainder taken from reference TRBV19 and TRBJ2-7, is DGGITQSPKYLFRKEGQNVTLSCEQNLNHDAMYWYRQDPGQGLRLIYYSQIVNDFQKGDIAEGYSVSREKKESFPLTVTSAQKNPTAFYLCASSPGQVSYEQYFGPGTRLTVT.

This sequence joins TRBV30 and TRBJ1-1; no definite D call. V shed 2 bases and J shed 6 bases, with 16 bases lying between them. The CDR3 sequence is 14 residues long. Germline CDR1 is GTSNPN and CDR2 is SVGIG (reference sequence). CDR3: CAWSSGWEPSEAFF. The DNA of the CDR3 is TGTGCCTGGAGTTCAGGATGGGAACCTTCTGAAGCTTTCTTT.

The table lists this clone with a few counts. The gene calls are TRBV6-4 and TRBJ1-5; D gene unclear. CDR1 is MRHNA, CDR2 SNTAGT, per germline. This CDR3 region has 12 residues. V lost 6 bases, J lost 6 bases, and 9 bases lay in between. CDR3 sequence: CASRGSGQPQHF. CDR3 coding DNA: TGTGCCAGCAGGGGTAGCGGTCAGCCCCAGCATTTT.

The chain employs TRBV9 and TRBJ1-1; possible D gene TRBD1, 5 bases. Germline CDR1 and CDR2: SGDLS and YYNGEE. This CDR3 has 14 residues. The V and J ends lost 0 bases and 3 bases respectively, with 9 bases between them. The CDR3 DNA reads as TGTGCCAGCAGCGTAGATCCAGGGTACACTGAAGCTTTCTTT. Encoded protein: CASSVDPGYTEAFF.

CDR3 amino acids: CASSLMGRQGGELFF. The CDR3 DNA sequence: TGCGCCAGCAGCTTGATGGGCCGGCAGGGCGGGGAGCTGTTTTTT. The rearrangement joins TRBV5-1 to TRBJ2-2, with D perhaps matching TRBD1 (5 bases). The ends were cut back, 1 base at V and 7 bases at J, with 14 bases in the middle. This CDR3 region has 15 residues. CDR1 SGHRS and CDR2 YFSETQ come from the germline V gene.

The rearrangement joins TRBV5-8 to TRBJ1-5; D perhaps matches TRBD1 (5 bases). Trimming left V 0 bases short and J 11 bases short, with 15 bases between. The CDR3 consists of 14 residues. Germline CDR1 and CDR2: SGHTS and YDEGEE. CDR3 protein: CASSLENGGGAQHF. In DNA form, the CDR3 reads TGTGCCAGCAGCTTGGAAAATGGGGGTGGGGCCCAGCATTTT.

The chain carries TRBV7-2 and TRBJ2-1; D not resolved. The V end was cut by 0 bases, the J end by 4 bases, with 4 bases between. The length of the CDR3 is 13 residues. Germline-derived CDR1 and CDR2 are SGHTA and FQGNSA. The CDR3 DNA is TGTGCCAGCAGCTTAGCGCTGTACAATGAGCAGTTCTTC. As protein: CASSLALYNEQFF.

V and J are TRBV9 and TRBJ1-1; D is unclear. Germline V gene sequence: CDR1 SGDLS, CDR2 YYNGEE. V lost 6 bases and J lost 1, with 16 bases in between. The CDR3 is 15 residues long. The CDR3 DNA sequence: TGTGCCAGCAAAGTCTCCGACGGTGGGAACACTGAAGCTTTCTTT. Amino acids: CASKVSDGGNTEAFF. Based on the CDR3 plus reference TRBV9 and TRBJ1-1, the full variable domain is DSGVTQTPKHLITATGQRVTLRCSPRSGDLSVYWYQQSLDQGLQFLIQYYNGEERAKGNILERFSAQQFPDLHSELNLSSLELGDSALYFCASKVSDGGNTEAFFGQGTRLTVV.

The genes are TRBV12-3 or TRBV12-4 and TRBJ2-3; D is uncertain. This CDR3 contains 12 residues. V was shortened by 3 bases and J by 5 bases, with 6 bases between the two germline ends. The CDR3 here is CASSFILDTQYF. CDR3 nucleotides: TGTGCCAGCAGTTTTATCTTAGATACGCAGTATTTT.

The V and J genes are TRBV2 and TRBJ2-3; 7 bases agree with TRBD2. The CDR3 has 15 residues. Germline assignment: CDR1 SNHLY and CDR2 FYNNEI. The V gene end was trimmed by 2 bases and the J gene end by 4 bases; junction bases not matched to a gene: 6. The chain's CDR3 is CASSERLGGSDTQYF. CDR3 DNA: TGTGCCAGCAGTGAACGATTGGGGGGGTCAGATACGCAGTATTTT. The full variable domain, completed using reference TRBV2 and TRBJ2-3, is EPEVTQTPSHQVTQMGQEVILRCVPISNHLYFYWYRQILGQKVEFLVSFYNNEISEKSEIFDDQFSVERPDGSNFTLKIRSTKLEDSAMYFCASSERLGGSDTQYFGPGTRLTVL.

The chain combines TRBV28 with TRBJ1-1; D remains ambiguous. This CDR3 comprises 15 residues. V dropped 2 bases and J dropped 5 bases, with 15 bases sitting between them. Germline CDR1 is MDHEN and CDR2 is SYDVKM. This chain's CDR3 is CASSLGPGVGTEAFF. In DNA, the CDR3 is TGTGCCAGCAGTTTAGGCCCCGGGGTTGGAACTGAAGCTTTCTTT.

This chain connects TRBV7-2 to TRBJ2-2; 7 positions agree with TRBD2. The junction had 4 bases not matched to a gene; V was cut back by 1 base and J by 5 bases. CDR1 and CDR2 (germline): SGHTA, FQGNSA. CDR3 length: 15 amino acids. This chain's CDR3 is CASSLVAGVTGELFF. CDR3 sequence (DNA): TGTGCCAGCAGCTTAGTGGCGGGAGTAACCGGGGAGCTGTTTTTT.

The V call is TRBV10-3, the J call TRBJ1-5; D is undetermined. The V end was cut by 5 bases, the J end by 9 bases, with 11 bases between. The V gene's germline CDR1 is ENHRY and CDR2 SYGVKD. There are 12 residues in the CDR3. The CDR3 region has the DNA TGTGCCATCAGTCCTGATTTAGGGCCCCAGCATTTT. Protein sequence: CAISPDLGPQHF.

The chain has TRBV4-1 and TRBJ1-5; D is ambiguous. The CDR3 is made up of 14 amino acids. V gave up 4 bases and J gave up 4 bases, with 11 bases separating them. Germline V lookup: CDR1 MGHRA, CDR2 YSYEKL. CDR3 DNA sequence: TGCGCCAGCAGCCCAATAGGAAGGAATCAGCCCCAGCATTTT. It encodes CASSPIGRNQPQHF.

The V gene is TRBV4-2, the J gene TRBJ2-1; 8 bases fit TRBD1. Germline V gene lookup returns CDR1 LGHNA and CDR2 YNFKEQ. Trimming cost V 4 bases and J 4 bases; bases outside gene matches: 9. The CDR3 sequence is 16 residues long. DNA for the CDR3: TGTGCCAGCAGCCTTAGGACAGGGCCCACGTACAATGAGCAGTTCTTC. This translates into CASSLRTGPTYNEQFF.

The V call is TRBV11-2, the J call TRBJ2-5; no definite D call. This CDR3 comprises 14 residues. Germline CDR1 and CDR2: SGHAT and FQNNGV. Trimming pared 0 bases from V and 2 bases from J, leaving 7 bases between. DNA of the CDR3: TGTGCCAGCAGCTTAGACAGAGCGCAAGAGACCCAGTACTTC. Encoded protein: CASSLDRAQETQYF.

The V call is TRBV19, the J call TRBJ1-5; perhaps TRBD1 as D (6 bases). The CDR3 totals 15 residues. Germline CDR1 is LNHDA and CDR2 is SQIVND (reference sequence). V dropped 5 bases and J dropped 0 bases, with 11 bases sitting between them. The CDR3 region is CASSAPRGSNQPQHF. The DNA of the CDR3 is TGTGCCAGTAGTGCCCCCAGGGGTAGCAATCAGCCCCAGCATTTT. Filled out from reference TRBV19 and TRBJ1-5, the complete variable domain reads DGGITQSPKYLFRKEGQNVTLSCEQNLNHDAMYWYRQDPGQGLRLIYYSQIVNDFQKGDIAEGYSVSREKKESFPLTVTSAQKNPTAFYLCASSAPRGSNQPQHFGDGTRLSIL.

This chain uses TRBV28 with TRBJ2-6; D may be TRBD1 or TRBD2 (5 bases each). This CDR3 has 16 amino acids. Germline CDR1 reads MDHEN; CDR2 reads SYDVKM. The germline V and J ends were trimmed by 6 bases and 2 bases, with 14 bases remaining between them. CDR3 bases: TGTGCCAGCAGGGGACCGAGGAGAGCTGGGGCCAACGTCCTGACTTTC. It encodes CASRGPRRAGANVLTF.

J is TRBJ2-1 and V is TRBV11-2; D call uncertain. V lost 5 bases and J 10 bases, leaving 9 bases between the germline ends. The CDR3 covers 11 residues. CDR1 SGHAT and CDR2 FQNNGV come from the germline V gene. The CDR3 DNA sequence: TGTGCCAGCAGCGCGGATGGGGAGCAGTTCTTC. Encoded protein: CASSADGEQFF.

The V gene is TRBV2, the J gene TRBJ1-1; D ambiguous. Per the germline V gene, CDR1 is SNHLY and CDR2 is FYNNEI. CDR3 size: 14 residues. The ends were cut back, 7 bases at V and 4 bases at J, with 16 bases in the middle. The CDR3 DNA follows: TGTGCCAGCACTCCAAACGCGGGGTTCACTGAAGCTTTCTTT. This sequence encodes CASTPNAGFTEAFF.

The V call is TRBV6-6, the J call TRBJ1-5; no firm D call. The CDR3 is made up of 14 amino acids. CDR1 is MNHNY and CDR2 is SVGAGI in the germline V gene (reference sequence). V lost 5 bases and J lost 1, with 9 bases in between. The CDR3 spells CASSQVGSNQPQHF. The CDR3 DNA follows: TGTGCCAGCAGTCAGGTGGGCAGCAATCAGCCCCAGCATTTT.

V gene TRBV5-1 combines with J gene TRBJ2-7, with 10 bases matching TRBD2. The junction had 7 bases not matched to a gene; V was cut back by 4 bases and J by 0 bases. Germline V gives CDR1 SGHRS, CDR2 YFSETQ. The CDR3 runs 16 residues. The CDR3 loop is CASSPDSGGTSYEQYV. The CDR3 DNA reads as TGCGCCAGCAGCCCCGATAGCGGGGGGACCTCCTACGAGCAGTACGTC.

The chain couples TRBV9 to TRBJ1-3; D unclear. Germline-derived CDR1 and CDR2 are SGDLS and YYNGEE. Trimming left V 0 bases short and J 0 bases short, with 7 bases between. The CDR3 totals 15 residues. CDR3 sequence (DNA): TGTGCCAGCAGCGTAGCGGTGAACTCTGGAAACACCATATATTTT. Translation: CASSVAVNSGNTIYF. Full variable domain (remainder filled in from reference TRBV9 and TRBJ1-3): DSGVTQTPKHLITATGQRVTLRCSPRSGDLSVYWYQQSLDQGLQFLIQYYNGEERAKGNILERFSAQQFPDLHSELNLSSLELGDSALYFCASSVAVNSGNTIYFGEGSWLTVV.